This passage covers 16 T cell receptor beta chains from one sample sequenced in a study of T cells in Graves' hyperthyroidism and ophthalmopathy. Amplification yielded TCR beta CDR3 regions, with RNA transcripts as the source. Initially, a first-round RT-PCR of the TCR CDR3 employed the HTBI primer set. Each CDR3 protein gets one entry after TCRdb re-called the multiplex PCR reads with MiXCR. The sample contains hundreds of thousands of distinct CDR3 sequences, over 15% of which appear only once. The material sequenced was blood. Receptor source: a woman aged 18-30 years with Graves' ophthalmopathy.

The rearrangement uses TRBV15 and TRBJ2-1; 11 nucleotides line up with TRBD1. Germline loops: CDR1 LNHNV, CDR2 YYDKDF (reference sequence). The CDR3 contains 15 residues. V lost 5 bases and J lost 9; bases outside the gene matches: 9. CDR3 amino acids: CATSGWTGGGGEQFF. In DNA form, the CDR3 reads TGTGCCACCAGCGGATGGACAGGGGGCGGGGGTGAGCAGTTCTTC.

This clonotype has at least ten counts. The chain carries TRBV12-3 or TRBV12-4 and TRBJ2-7, with D perhaps matching TRBD1 or TRBD2 (5 bases each). The CDR3 loop spans 15 amino acids. Trimming took off 6 bases at V and 4 bases at J, with 19 bases between the two ends. The CDR3 bases are TGTGCCAGCAGCCTTACAGGCGGACTTCCATACGAGCAGTACTTC. Protein product: CASSLTGGLPYEQYF.

In nucleotides, the CDR3 is TGTGCCAGCAGCCCGACAGGACAGGGGGCCTACGAGCAGTACTTC. It specifies CASSPTGQGAYEQYF. This chain joins TRBV7-9 and TRBJ2-7, with TRBD1 matching over 10 bases. Germline CDR1 reads SEHNR; CDR2 reads FQNEAQ (reference sequence). V lost 5 bases and J lost 2; bases outside the gene matches: 6. This CDR3 is 15 amino acids long.

This chain connects TRBV25-1 to TRBJ2-5; 7 bases are a match to TRBD1. Unmatched junction bases numbered 12, after V lost 3 bases and J lost 5 bases. The germline gives CDR1 MGHDK, CDR2 SYGVNS. The CDR3 extends over 16 amino acids. CDR3 sequence reads: CASSEHRGGSLETQYF. The DNA for the CDR3 is TGTGCCAGCAGTGAGCACAGGGGTGGATCGCTGGAGACCCAGTACTTC.

Concerning this clonotype itself: This sequence is one base from a far larger clone and is likely a read error. The V gene is TRBV5-6, the J gene TRBJ2-7; 8 bases match TRBD2. Germline V gives CDR1 SGHDT, CDR2 YYEEEE. The CDR3 contains 15 residues. The CDR3 protein is CASSLGTSGPYEQCF. DNA for the CDR3: TGTGCCAGCAGCTTGGGAACTAGCGGTCCCTACGAGCAGTGCTTC.

The chain links TRBV27 to TRBJ2-5; a weak D match, TRBD1 (6 bases). V lost 6 bases to trimming and J lost 1 base, with 9 bases between them. The CDR3 contains 13 residues. Germline loops: CDR1 MNHEY, CDR2 SMNVEV (reference sequence). CDR3 DNA sequence: TGTGCCAGCAGATCGGACAGCCAAGAGACCCAGTACTTC. This translates into CASRSDSQETQYF.

This clonotype was detected many times. This chain joins TRBV7-2 and TRBJ2-7; a weak D match, TRBD2 (5 bases). The V gene's germline CDR1 is SGHTA and CDR2 FQGNSA. The CDR3 covers 14 residues. V dropped 5 bases and J dropped 3 bases, with 14 bases sitting between them. CDR3 amino acids: CASSITSEIYEQYF. The CDR3 coding sequence is TGTGCCAGCAGCATCACTAGTGAGATCTACGAGCAGTACTTC. The variable domain in full, completed from reference TRBV7-2 and TRBJ2-7, reads GAGVSQSPSNKVTEKGKDVELRCDPISGHTALYWYRQSLGQGLEFLIYFQGNSAPDKSGLPSDRFSAERTGGSVSTLTIQRTQQEDSAVYLCASSITSEIYEQYFGPGTRLTVT.

V gene TRBV3-1 combines with J gene TRBJ2-1; weak D call: TRBD2 (6 bases). The V end lost 2 bases, the J end lost 5 bases, and 13 bases lay between the germline ends. The CDR3 runs 15 residues. Germline CDR1 is LGHDT and CDR2 is YNNKEL (reference sequence). This CDR3 reads CASSQTKRVNNEQFF. The CDR3 region has the DNA TGTGCCAGCAGCCAAACGAAGCGGGTAAACAATGAGCAGTTCTTC.

This clonotype has at least ten counts. This rearrangement joins TRBV28 to TRBJ2-7, with 7 nucleotides matching TRBD1. With 5 bases clipped from V and 10 bases from J, the junction kept 17 bases outside the gene matches. The CDR3 is made up of 15 amino acids. CDR1 and CDR2 from the germline V gene are MDHEN and SYDVKM. The CDR3 sequence: CASSHPGQWVKEQYF. The CDR3 nucleotides read TGTGCCAGCAGTCATCCGGGACAGTGGGTAAAGGAACAGTACTTC.

The rearrangement links TRBV14 to TRBJ1-6; no clear D gene. Germline V CDR1 and CDR2: SGHDN, FVKESK. V shed 1 base and J shed 8 bases, with 9 bases lying between them. The CDR3 spans 14 residues. CDR3 nucleotide sequence: TGTGCCAGCAGCCAAGGGGGTACCTATTCACCCCTCCACTTT. This codes for CASSQGGTYSPLHF.

In regard to this clonotype: A read error may be the cause here, since a much bigger clone is one base away. This is likely a read error, given that the CDR3 carries no conserved phenylalanine or tryptophan at its end. V gene TRBV6-1 combines with J gene TRBJ1-1, with D maybe TRBD1 (6 bases). Trimming pared 7 bases from V and 0 bases from J, leaving 15 bases between. This CDR3 contains 15 residues. Germline-derived CDR1 and CDR2 are MNHNS and SASEGT. In DNA, the CDR3 is TGTGCCAGCAATGGTCGGGGGGGCATGAACACTGAAGCTTTCTCT. Its protein is CASNGRGGMNTEAFS.

This clonotype has only a few counts. The rearrangement joins TRBV12-3 or TRBV12-4 to TRBJ1-6; D is ambiguous. V lost 5 bases and J lost 10, with 15 bases in between. The CDR3 spans 14 residues. The CDR3 DNA follows: TGTGCCAGCAGTGCCCGTGGGGAAGGATCACCCCTCCACTTT. This codes for CASSARGEGSPLHF.

This chain joins TRBV19 and TRBJ2-2; tentatively, D is TRBD1 (5 bases). V was trimmed by 5 bases and J by 0 bases, leaving 13 bases between them. The CDR3 spans 16 residues. Germline-derived CDR1 and CDR2 are LNHDA and SQIVND (reference sequence). DNA of the CDR3: TGTGCCAGTAGTTCAGGGTGGGGATCGAACACCGGGGAGCTGTTTTTT. Protein: CASSSGWGSNTGELFF.

There are a few counts of this clonotype. The chain carries TRBV4-1 and TRBJ2-3; 11 bases are shared with TRBD2. The CDR3 is 17 amino acids. The J segment lost 2 bases and the V segment lost 1 base, leaving 5 bases of the junction unmatched. Germline assignment: CDR1 MGHRA and CDR2 YSYEKL. The CDR3 spells CASSQGGTSGPTDTQYF. The DNA of the CDR3 is TGCGCCAGCAGCCAAGGCGGGACTAGCGGACCCACAGATACGCAGTATTTT.

This clonotype was counted ten times or more. The chain has TRBV27 and TRBJ2-1, with 11 bases aligning to TRBD2. Germline loops: CDR1 MNHEY, CDR2 SMNVEV (reference sequence). The CDR3 runs 15 residues. Trimming removed 4 bases from V and 7 bases from J; junction bases left unmatched: 6. The CDR3 is CASSSLAGEANEQFF. CDR3 in DNA: TGTGCCAGCAGTTCACTAGCGGGAGAGGCGAATGAGCAGTTCTTC.

This clonotype is a singleton in its sample. The gene calls are TRBV5-1 and TRBJ1-1; no reliable D call. V was shortened by 2 bases and J by 6 bases, with 14 bases between the two germline ends. CDR3 size: 14 residues. The V gene's germline CDR1 is SGHRS and CDR2 YFSETQ. The CDR3 DNA sequence: TGCGCCAGCAGCTTAAGTTTGGGCCACCCTGAAGCTTTCTTT. This gives the protein CASSLSLGHPEAFF.